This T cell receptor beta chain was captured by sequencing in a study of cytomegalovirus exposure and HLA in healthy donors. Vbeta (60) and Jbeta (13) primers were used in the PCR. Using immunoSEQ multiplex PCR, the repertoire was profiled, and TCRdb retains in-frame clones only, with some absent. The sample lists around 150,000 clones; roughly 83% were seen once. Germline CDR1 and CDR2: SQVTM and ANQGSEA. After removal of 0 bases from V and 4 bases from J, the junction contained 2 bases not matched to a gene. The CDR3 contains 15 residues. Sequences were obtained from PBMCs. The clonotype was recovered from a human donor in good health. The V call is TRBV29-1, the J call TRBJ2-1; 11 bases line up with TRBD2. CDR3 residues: CSVEEVAGGYNEQFF. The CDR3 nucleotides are TGCAGCGTTGAAGAAGTAGCGGGAGGGTACAATGAGCAGTTCTTC.